These 13 T cell receptor beta chains came from one sample sequenced in a study of early stage breast cancer tumors (dated by TCRdb to about 2017). Library preparation was by the immunoSEQ multiplex PCR assay. The immuneACCESS repertoire file appears here via TCRdb, limited to in-frame rearrangements. These files lack a portion of the clones; in checked studies, under half of the deficit traces to unresolved V genes, and the cause of the others is not known. For this sample there are 20,000 to 25,000 clones; about 75% appear just once. The ten largest clones represent roughly 26% of the sample. Sequences were obtained from blood. The receptors here all came from a person aged 55 to 70 with breast cancer.

This sequence joins TRBV5-1 and TRBJ1-3; no clear D. The CDR3 runs to 15 residues. V was cut by 4 bases and J by 2 bases, with 13 bases left in between. CDR1 SGHRS and CDR2 YFSETQ come from the germline V gene. CDR3 bases: TGCGCCAGCAGCCCCGGGATAGAGCCTGGAAACACCATATATTTT. This codes for CASSPGIEPGNTIYF.

For this clone: Within the sample, other DNA sequences also encode this same CDR3. The chain recombines TRBV5-1 with TRBJ2-1; the D call may be TRBD1 or TRBD2 (5 bases each). CDR3 length: 13 residues. V lost 2 bases and J lost 7, with 10 bases in between. Germline lookup yields CDR1 SGHRS and CDR2 YFSETQ. Here the CDR3 reads CASSLDWGNEQFF. DNA of the CDR3: TGCGCCAGCAGCTTAGACTGGGGGAATGAGCAGTTCTTC.

This sequence joins TRBV6-4 and TRBJ2-7; D possibly corresponds to TRBD2 (5 bases). V dropped 7 bases and J dropped 5 bases, with 18 bases sitting between them. The CDR3 extends over 14 amino acids. Germline V CDR1 and CDR2: MRHNA, SNTAGT. The CDR3 coding sequence is TGTGCCAGCACCCACCACGGGGTCGAGCACGAGCAGTACTTC. The encoded protein is CASTHHGVEHEQYF.

V gene TRBV5-1 combines with J gene TRBJ2-5; the D gene could be TRBD1 or TRBD2 (6 bases each). Trimming shortened V by 3 bases and J by 5 bases, and 14 bases separated the two germline ends. The CDR3 is made up of 14 amino acids. Germline-derived CDR1 and CDR2 are SGHRS and YFSETQ. The CDR3 DNA follows: TGCGCCAGCAGCTCCCCGGGGGCGGTGGAGACCCAGTACTTC. This sequence encodes CASSSPGAVETQYF. Supplemented by reference TRBV5-1 and TRBJ2-5, the full variable domain reads KAGVTQTPRYLIKTRGQQVTLSCSPISGHRSVSWYQQTPGQGLQFLFEYFSETQRNKGNFPGRFSGRQFSNSRSEMNVSTLELGDSALYLCASSSPGAVETQYFGPGTRLLVL.

The rearrangement uses TRBV30 and TRBJ1-5; TRBD1 matches at 11 bases. V shed 3 bases, J shed 7 bases, and the junction held 5 bases outside the gene matches. Germline V lookup: CDR1 GTSNPN, CDR2 SVGIG (reference sequence). CDR3 length: 14 amino acids. The CDR3 loop is CAWSGQGAGQPQHF. CDR3 DNA sequence: TGTGCCTGGAGCGGACAGGGGGCCGGGCAGCCCCAGCATTTT.

This chain joins TRBV6-5 and TRBJ1-1; the D is unclear. Germline V CDR1 and CDR2: MNHEY, SVGAGI. V shed 0 bases and J shed 3 bases, with 11 bases lying between them. This CDR3 is built from 15 residues. The CDR3 reads CASSYSRRTDTEAFF. The CDR3 DNA is TGTGCCAGCAGTTACTCGAGGAGGACCGACACTGAAGCTTTCTTT.

V gene TRBV21-1 combines with J gene TRBJ1-2. TRBV21-1 has pseudogene status. This CDR3 is 11 amino acids long. The CDR3 reads CASSPPEGYTF. CDR3 nucleotide sequence: TGTGCCAGCAGCCCCCCGGAGGGCTACACCTTC.

The table lists this clone with a count of one. The chain combines TRBV9 with TRBJ2-7; 8 bases match TRBD2. Germline-derived CDR1 and CDR2 are SGDLS and YYNGEE. The ends lost 3 bases at V and 4 bases at J; junction bases unmatched: 18. The CDR3 length is 18 residues. The CDR3 DNA sequence: TGTGCCAGCAGCGCCGGGCCCAGGGCGGGGGGAAAGGCTTACGAGCAGTACTTC. Its translation is CASSAGPRAGGKAYEQYF.

This clone has a handful of counts. The V call is TRBV4-1, the J call TRBJ2-7, with D unresolved. CDR1 MGHRA and CDR2 YSYEKL come from the germline V gene. This CDR3 has 13 amino acids. V lost 6 bases, J lost 4 bases, and 13 bases lay in between. In DNA, the CDR3 is TGCGCCAGCAGTCTGGAACAGAAGTACGAGCAGTACTTC. Its translation: CASSLEQKYEQYF.

The chain combines TRBV30 with TRBJ1-5, with unresolved D. The CDR3 loop spans 13 amino acids. V lost 4 bases and J lost 2, with 9 bases in between. Germline CDR1 GTSNPN, CDR2 SVGIG (reference sequence). In DNA form, the CDR3 reads TGTGCCTGGACCACCGGGGGCAATCAGCCCCAGCATTTT. This translates into CAWTTGGNQPQHF.

The chain combines TRBV5-1 with TRBJ1-1; D ambiguous. The length of the CDR3 is 13 residues. Germline-derived CDR1 and CDR2 are SGHRS and YFSETQ. V was trimmed by 2 bases and J by 7 bases, leaving 12 bases between them. In DNA form, the CDR3 reads TGCGCCAGCAGCTTTCGGGCCCCAGGTGAAGCTTTCTTT. Its protein is CASSFRAPGEAFF.

The chain links TRBV11-2 to TRBJ2-7; possible D gene TRBD1, 5 bases. The CDR3 has 14 residues. V was clipped by 3 bases and J by 0 bases, with 9 bases between them. Germline V gene lookup returns CDR1 SGHAT and CDR2 FQNNGV. The CDR3 DNA follows: TGTGCCAGCAGCTTCGTGACAGACTCCTACGAGCAGTACTTC. Protein: CASSFVTDSYEQYF.

This clone was seen just once. The genes are TRBV7-9 and TRBJ2-7; 13 bases map to TRBD2. The germline CDR1 and CDR2 sequences are SEHNR and FQNEAQ (reference sequence). Unmatched junction bases numbered 13, after V lost 5 bases and J lost 12 bases. This CDR3 has 15 amino acids. In nucleotides, the CDR3 is TGTGCCAGCAGCCAGGACCGGACTAGCGGGAGTAGGTGGTACTTC. This gives the protein CASSQDRTSGSRWYF.